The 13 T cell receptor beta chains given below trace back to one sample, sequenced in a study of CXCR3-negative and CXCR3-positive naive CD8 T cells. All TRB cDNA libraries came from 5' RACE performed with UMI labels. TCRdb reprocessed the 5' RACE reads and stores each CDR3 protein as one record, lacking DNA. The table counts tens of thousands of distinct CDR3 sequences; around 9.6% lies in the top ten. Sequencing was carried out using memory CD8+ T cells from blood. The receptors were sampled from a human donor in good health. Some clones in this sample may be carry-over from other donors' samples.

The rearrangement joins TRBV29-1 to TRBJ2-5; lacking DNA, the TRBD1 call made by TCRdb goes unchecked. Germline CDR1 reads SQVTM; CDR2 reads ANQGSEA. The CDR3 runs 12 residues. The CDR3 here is CSVVGQGETQYF.

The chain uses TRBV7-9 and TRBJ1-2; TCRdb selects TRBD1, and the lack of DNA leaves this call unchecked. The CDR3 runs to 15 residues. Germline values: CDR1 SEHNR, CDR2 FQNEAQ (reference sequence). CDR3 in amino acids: CASSTTRDPHRGYTF.

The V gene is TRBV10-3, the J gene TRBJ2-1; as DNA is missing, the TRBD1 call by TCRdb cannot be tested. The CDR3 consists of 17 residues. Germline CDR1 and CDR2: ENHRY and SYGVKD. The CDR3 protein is CAISDLGGPSSYNEQFF.

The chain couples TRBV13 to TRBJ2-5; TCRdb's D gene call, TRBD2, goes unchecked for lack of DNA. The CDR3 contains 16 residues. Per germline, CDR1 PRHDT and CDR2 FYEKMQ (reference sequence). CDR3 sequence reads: CASSLSLAGGPKTQYF.

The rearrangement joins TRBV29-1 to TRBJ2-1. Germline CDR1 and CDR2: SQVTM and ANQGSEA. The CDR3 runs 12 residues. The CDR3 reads CSVDGFRVEQFF.

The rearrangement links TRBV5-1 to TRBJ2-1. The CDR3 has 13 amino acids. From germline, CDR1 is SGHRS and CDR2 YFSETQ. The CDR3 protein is CASRVRSYNEQFF. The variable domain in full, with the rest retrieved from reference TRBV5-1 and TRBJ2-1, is KAGVTQTPRYLIKTRGQQVTLSCSPISGHRSVSWYQQTPGQGLQFLFEYFSETQRNKGNFPGRFSGRQFSNSRSEMNVSTLELGDSALYLCASRVRSYNEQFFGPGTRLTVL.

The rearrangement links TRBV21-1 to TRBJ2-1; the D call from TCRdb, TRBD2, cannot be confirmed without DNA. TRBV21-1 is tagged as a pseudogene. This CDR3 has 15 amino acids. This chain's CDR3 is CASSNTSGGYNEQFF.

The CDR3 sequence: CASSPSGQGEQFF. V usage is TRBV28 and J usage is TRBJ2-1; TCRdb gives TRBD1 as the D gene, but with no DNA this cannot be confirmed. CDR3 length: 13 residues. Germline CDR1 reads MDHEN; CDR2 reads SYDVKM. The whole variable domain, remainder taken from reference TRBV28 and TRBJ2-1, is DVKVTQSSRYLVKRTGEKVFLECVQDMDHENMFWYRQDPGLGLRLIYFSYDVKMKEKGDIPEGYSVSREKKERFSLILESASTNQTSMYLCASSPSGQGEQFFGPGTRLTVL.

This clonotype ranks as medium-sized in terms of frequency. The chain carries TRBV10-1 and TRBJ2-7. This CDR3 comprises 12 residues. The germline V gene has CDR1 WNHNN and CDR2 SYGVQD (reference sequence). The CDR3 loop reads CASSEDTYEQYF.

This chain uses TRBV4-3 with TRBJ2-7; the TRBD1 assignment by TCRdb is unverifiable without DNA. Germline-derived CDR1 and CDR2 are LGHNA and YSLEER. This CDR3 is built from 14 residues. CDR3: CASSRDRVSHEQYF.

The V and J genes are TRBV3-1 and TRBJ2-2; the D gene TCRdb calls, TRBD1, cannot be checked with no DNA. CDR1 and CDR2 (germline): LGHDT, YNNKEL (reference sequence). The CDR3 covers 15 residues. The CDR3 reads CASRGQGRSTGELFF. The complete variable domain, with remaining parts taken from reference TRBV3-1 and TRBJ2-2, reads DTAVSQTPKYLVTQMGNDKSIKCEQNLGHDTMYWYKQDSKKFLKIMFSYNNKELIINETVPNRFSPKSPDKAHLNLHINSLELGDSAVYFCASRGQGRSTGELFFGEGSRLTVL.

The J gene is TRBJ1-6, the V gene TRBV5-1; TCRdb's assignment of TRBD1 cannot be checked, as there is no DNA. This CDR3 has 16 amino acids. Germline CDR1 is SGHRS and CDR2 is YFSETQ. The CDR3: CASAHGTETRNSPLHF.

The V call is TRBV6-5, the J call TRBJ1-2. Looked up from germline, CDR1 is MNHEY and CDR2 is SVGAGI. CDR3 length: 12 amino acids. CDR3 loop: CASSVANYGYTF.